The entry that follows covers one T cell receptor (beta chain) sequence. Its specificity is unknown. This entry is derived from a study of cytomegalovirus exposure and HLA in healthy donors. Study-wide results and caveats: About 87% or about 30% of the time was how often most TCR beta V segments were productive, according to an earlier analysis. Donors belonging to an Asian-associated ancestry cluster reportedly showed fewer N-insertions in productive TCRs than the 666-donor mean, according to what a later analysis found.

Amplification used 60 Vbeta primers and 13 Jbeta primers. Produced via immunoSEQ multiplex PCR; TCRdb's table is partial and in-frame only. The sample consists of roughly 100,000 clones, 75% to 85% of them appearing once. Sequencing input: PBMCs. The origin of this receptor is a man aged 30-40 years in good health and CMV-seronegative.

CDR3 DNA: TGTGCCAGCTCCCTAGGACTAGCGGGAGTCGGAGATACGCAGTATTTT. Its protein product is CASSLGLAGVGDTQYF. The rearrangement links TRBV11-3 to TRBJ2-3, with 13 bases aligning to TRBD2. Per germline, CDR1 SGHNT and CDR2 YENEEA. V shed 8 bases, J shed 5 bases, and the junction held 10 bases outside the gene matches. The CDR3 extends over 16 amino acids.